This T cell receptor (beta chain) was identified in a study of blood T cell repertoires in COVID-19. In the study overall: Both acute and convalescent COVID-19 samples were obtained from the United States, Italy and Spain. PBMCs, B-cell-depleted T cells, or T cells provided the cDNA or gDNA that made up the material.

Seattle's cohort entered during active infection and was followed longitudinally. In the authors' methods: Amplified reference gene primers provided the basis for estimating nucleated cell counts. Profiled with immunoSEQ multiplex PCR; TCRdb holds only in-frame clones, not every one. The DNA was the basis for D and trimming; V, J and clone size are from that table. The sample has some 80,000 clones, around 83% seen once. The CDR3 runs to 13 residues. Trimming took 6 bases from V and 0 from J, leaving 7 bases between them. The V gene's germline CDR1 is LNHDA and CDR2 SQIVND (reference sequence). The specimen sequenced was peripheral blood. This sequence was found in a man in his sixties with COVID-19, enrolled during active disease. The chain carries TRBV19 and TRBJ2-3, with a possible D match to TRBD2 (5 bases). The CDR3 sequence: CASSWTSTDTQYF. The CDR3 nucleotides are TGTGCCAGTAGCTGGACTAGCACAGATACGCAGTATTTT.